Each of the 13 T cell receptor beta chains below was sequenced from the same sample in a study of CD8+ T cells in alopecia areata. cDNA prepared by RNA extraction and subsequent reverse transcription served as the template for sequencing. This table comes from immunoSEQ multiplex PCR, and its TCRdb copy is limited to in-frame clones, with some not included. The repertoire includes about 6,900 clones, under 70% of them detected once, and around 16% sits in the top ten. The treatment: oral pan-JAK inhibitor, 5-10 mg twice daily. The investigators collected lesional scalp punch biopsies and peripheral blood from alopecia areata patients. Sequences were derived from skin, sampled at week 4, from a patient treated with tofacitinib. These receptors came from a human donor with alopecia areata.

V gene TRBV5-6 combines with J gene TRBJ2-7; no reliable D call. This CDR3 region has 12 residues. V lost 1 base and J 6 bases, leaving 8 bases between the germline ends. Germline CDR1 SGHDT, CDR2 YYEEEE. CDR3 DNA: TGTGCCAGCAGCTTGAACTATCTCGAGCAGTACTTC. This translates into CASSLNYLEQYF.

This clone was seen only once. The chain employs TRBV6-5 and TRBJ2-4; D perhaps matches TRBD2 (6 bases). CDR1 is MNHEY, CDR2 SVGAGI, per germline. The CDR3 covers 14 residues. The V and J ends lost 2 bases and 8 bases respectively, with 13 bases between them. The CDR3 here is CASSYGGTGDIQYF. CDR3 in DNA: TGTGCCAGCAGTTACGGGGGGACGGGTGACATTCAGTACTTC.

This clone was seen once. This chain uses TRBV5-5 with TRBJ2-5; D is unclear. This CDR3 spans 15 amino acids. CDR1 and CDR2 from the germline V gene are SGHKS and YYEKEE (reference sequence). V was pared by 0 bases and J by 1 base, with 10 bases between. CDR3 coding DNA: TGTGCCAGCAGCTTGGGGCTACAAATCCAAGAGACCCAGTACTTC. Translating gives CASSLGLQIQETQYF.

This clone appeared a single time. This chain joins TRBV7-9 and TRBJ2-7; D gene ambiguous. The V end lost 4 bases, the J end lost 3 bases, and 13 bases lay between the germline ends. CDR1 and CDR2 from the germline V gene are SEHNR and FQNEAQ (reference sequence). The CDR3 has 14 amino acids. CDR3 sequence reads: CASSSPDTFYEQYF. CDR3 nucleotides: TGTGCCAGCAGCTCCCCTGACACTTTCTACGAGCAGTACTTC.

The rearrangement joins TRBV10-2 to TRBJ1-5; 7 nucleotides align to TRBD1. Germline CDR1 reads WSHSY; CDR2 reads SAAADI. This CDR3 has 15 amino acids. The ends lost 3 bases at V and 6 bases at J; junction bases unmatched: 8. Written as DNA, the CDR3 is TGCGCCAGCAGTGATCAGGGGGGATTTGGTCAGCCCCAGCATTTT. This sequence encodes CASSDQGGFGQPQHF.

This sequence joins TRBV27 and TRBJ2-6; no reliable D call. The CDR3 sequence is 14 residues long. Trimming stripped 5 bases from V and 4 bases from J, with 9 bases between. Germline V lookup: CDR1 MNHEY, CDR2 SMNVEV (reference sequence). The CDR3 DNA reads TGTGCCAGCAGTCCCCTTGTGGGGGCCAACGTCCTGACTTTC. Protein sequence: CASSPLVGANVLTF.

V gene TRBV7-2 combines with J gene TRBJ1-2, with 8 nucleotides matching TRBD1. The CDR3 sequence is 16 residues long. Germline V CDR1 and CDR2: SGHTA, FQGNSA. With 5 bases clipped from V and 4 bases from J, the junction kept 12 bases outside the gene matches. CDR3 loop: CASSIRRTGWGYGYTF. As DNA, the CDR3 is TGTGCCAGCAGCATTCGGCGGACAGGGTGGGGCTATGGCTACACCTTC.

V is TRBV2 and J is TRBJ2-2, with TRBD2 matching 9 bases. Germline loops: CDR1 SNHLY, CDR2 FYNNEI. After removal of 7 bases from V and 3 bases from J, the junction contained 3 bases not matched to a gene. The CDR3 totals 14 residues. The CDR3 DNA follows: TGTGCCAGCACGCGGGAGGGCGACACCGGGGAGCTGTTTTTT. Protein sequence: CASTREGDTGELFF.

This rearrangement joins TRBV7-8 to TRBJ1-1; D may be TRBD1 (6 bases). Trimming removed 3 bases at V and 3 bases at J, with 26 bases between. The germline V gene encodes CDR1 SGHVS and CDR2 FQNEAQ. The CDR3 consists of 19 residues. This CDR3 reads CASSFRSGAGNGPHTEAFF. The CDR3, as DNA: TGTGCCAGCAGCTTCCGTTCGGGGGCAGGGAACGGTCCGCACACTGAAGCTTTCTTT.

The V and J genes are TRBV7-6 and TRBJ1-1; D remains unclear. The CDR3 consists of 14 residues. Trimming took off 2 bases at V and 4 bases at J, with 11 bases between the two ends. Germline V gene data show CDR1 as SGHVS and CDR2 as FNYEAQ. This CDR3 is CASSLSMGSTEAFF. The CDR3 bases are TGTGCCAGCAGCTTATCCATGGGGTCCACTGAAGCTTTCTTT.

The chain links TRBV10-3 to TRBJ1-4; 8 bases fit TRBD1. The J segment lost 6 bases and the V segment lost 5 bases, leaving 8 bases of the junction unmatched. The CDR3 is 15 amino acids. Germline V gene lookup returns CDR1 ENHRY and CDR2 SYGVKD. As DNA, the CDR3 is TGTGCCATCAGTAAAGGACAGGGTATTCATGAAAAACTGTTTTTT. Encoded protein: CAISKGQGIHEKLFF.

The CDR3 bases are TGTGCCACCCTGGGCGAAATCCGGGACAGTAACTACGAGCAGTACTTC. Its translation: CATLGEIRDSNYEQYF. The rearrangement joins TRBV10-3 to TRBJ2-7; TRBD1 agrees at 7 bases. V lost 10 bases, J lost 3 bases, and 18 bases stayed unmatched. The V gene's germline CDR1 is ENHRY and CDR2 SYGVKD. CDR3 length: 16 residues.

The CDR3 bases are TGTGCCAGCAGCTTAGATCATGTTTATGGCTACACCTTC. Residues: CASSLDHVYGYTF. The rearrangement joins TRBV11-2 to TRBJ1-2; D remains ambiguous. The CDR3 runs to 13 residues. Deletions cut 0 bases from V and 5 bases from J, with 7 bases between. Germline V lookup: CDR1 SGHAT, CDR2 FQNNGV.